Listed below are T cell receptor beta chains from one sample, sequenced in a study of T cell responses to AZD1222 COVID-19 vaccine. Data came from immunoSEQ multiplex PCR; TCRdb stores just in-frame clones and leaves some out. Among approximately 140,000 clones listed, 80% to 95% were seen once. Material: peripheral blood, obtained 28 days after the second AZD1222 dose. Every receptor here comes from an adult who received the AZD1222 COVID-19 vaccine. CDR3s include the opening cysteine and the closing phenylalanine or tryptophan. D genes are given only for firm matches. Rows may omit the clone size; those that give it use once, few, many or a size class.

- TRBJ1-3 - TRBV10-1 TGCGCCAGCGGGGACGAGGGGTCTGGAAACACCATATATTTT CASGDEGSGNTIYF
once TRBJ2-1 TRBD2 TRBV19 TGTGCCAGTAGTATCGGGATCCGTGAGGCGGGAGCCTACAATGAGCAGTTCTTC CASSIGIREAGAYNEQFF
- TRBJ2-5 TRBD1 TRBV24-1 TGTGCCACCAGTGATAGGACAGGCATGGGAGAGACCCAGTACTTC CATSDRTGMGETQYF
few TRBJ2-7 - TRBV6-5 TGTGCCAGCAGTTACTCCGAGTTAGGCGGTTCCTACGAGCAGTACTTC CASSYSELGGSYEQYF
- TRBJ1-1 - TRBV19 TGTGCCAGTAGCCAAAGACAGGCCCGGGCTTTCTTT CASSQRQARAFF
- TRBJ1-4 - TRBV4-1 TGCGCCAGCAGCCAAGTTCAGGGCAGTAATGAAAAACTGTTTTTT CASSQVQGSNEKLFF
- TRBJ2-7 - TRBV30 TGTGCCTGGAGTGTTGTTATAGCCTACGAGCAGTACTTC CAWSVVIAYEQYF
- TRBJ1-4 TRBD1 TRBV2 TGTGCCAGCAGCGACAGGGGTGAAAAACTGTTTTTT CASSDRGEKLFF
once TRBJ2-7 TRBD1 TRBV18 TGTGCCAGCTCACCATTAGCTTGGGACAGGGGTCGGGAGCAGTACTTC CASSPLAWDRGREQYF
- TRBJ2-7 - TRBV5-5 TGTGCCAGCAGCTTGGTCGGCAGGTCCTACGAGCAGTACTTC CASSLVGRSYEQYF
- TRBJ1-2 - TRBV30 TGTGCCTGGAGTGTCCTGTGGGGCTACACCTTC CAWSVLWGYTF
- TRBJ2-3 - TRBV7-9 TGTGCCAGCAGCTTAGGCCGACAGAACACAGATACGCAGTATTTT CASSLGRQNTDTQYF
once TRBJ1-4 - TRBV7-9 TGTGCCAGCACCGGGATTGGTGGAGCAAATGAAAAACTGTTTTTT CASTGIGGANEKLFF
- TRBJ2-1 TRBD1 TRBV27 TGTGCCAGCAGTTTTTCCGACAGGGGTCAGCAGTTCTTC CASSFSDRGQQFF
- TRBJ2-2 TRBD2 TRBV30 TGTGCCTGGAGACTAGCGGGAAACACCGGGGAGCTGTTTTTT CAWRLAGNTGELFF
- TRBJ1-5 - TRBV5-8 TGTGCCAGCAGCTTGGAATGGCGCAATCAGCCCCAGCATTTT CASSLEWRNQPQHF
- TRBJ2-5 - TRBV5-6 TGTGCCAGCAACCAGGGGATTCGGGAGACCCAGTACTTC CASNQGIRETQYF
- TRBJ2-7 TRBD2 TRBV3-1/TRBV3-2 TGTGCCAGCAGCCAAGGGATTAGCGGGAGTGCGGAGTACTTC CASSQGISGSAEYF
once TRBJ2-1 TRBD2 TRBV3-1/TRBV3-2 TGTGCCAGCAGCCATGACCTTCCTCGGACTAGCGGGAAAATAGATGAGCAGTTCTTC CASSHDLPRTSGKIDEQFF
- TRBJ2-2 - TRBV6-5 TGTGCCAGCAGCGCTCTCAGGGGAACCGGGGAGCTGTTTTTT CASSALRGTGELFF
- TRBJ1-2 TRBD1 TRBV5-6 TGTGCCAGCAGCCAGGGACAGGAAATTTTCTATGGCTACACCTTC CASSQGQEIFYGYTF
- TRBJ1-5 - TRBV19 TGTGCCAGTAGTCCTGCAGGGAATCAGCCCCAGCATTTT CASSPAGNQPQHF
- TRBJ2-1 - TRBV27 TGTGCCAGCAGTTCCCGCGGGGCCTCATTTTCCTACAATGAGCAGTTCTTC CASSSRGASFSYNEQFF
- TRBJ1-5 - TRBV6-5 TGTGCCAGCAGTTGGACCGGGATAGGCATCCAGCCCCAGCATTTT CASSWTGIGIQPQHF
- TRBJ2-7 TRBD2 TRBV10-3 TGTGCCATCAGTGAGCTAGCGGGAGGCTACGAGCAGTACTTC CAISELAGGYEQYF
- TRBJ2-1 TRBD2 TRBV29-1 TGCAGCGTTAAGACCAAGCGGGAGAGCTCCTACAATGAGCAGTTCTTC CSVKTKRESSYNEQFF
- TRBJ2-1 - TRBV2 TGTGCCAGCAATCAAGGATACAATGAGCAGTTCTTC CASNQGYNEQFF
- TRBJ2-1 TRBD2 TRBV7-6 TGTGCCAGCAGCCCCGGGGTGAGCGGGGGTACAGATGAGCAGTTCTTC CASSPGVSGGTDEQFF
few TRBJ1-1 - TRBV5-1 TGCGCCAGCAGCTTGAGCGGGTATGGCACTGAAGCTTTCTTT CASSLSGYGTEAFF
once TRBJ1-1 - TRBV19 TGTGCCAGTAGTGGGGTTCGACACCTACGTGAAGCTTTCTTT CASSGVRHLREAFF
- TRBJ1-1 TRBD1 TRBV15 TGTGCCACCAGCAGGGGGCGAGGGGGCCGTGAAGCTTTCTTT CATSRGRGGREAFF
- TRBJ1-1 - TRBV20-1 TGCAGTGCCCGACCGAACACTGAAGCTTTCTTT CSARPNTEAFF
- TRBJ2-4 - TRBV2 TGTGCCAGCAGTGTCCTTGGGGCCAAAAACATTCAGTACTTC CASSVLGAKNIQYF
- TRBJ2-5 - TRBV6-2/TRBV6-3 TGTGCCAGCAGTTACTCTGGGACCACCGGGACCCAGTACTTC CASSYSGTTGTQYF
- TRBJ1-2 TRBD1 TRBV12-3/TRBV12-4 TGTGCCAGCAGTTCGACAGGGTTCTATGGCTACACCTTC CASSSTGFYGYTF
- TRBJ2-3 - TRBV5-8 TGTGCCAGCAGACTAAGGCAGGGCGGCGCAGATACGCAGTATTTT CASRLRQGGADTQYF
- TRBJ1-5 - TRBV15 TGTGCCACCAGCAGAGTAGGTGGCGGTAATCAGCCCCAGCATTTT CATSRVGGGNQPQHF
- TRBJ2-7 - TRBV12-3/TRBV12-4 TGTGCCAGCATCAACCAGCAGGATTACGAGCAGTACTTC CASINQQDYEQYF
- TRBJ1-3 - TRBV2 TGTGCCAGCAGTTTGGACAGTACTGGAAACACCATATATTTT CASSLDSTGNTIYF
- TRBJ1-2 - TRBV19 TGTGCCAGCGAACTAACGGGGAGCTATGGCTACACCTTC CASELTGSYGYTF
- TRBJ2-3 - TRBV18 TGTGCCAGCTCACCCGGCACAGATACGCAGTATTTT CASSPGTDTQYF